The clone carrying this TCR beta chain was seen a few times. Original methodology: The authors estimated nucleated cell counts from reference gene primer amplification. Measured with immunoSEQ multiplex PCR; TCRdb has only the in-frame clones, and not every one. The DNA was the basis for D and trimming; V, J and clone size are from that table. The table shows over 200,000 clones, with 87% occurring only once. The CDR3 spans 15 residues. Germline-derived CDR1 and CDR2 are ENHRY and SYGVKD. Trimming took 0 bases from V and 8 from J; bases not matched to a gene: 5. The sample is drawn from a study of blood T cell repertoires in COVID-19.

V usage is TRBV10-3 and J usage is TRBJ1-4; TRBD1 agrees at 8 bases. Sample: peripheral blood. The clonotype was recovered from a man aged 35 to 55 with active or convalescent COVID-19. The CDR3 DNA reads TGTGCCATCAGTGAGTCCCAGGGGGCAGGGGAAAAACTGTTTTTT. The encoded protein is CAISESQGAGEKLFF.